The 5 T cell receptor beta chains below were found in one sample sequenced in a study of T cell responses to AZD1222 COVID-19 vaccine. TCRdb keeps only in-frame clones here, not all; method: immunoSEQ multiplex PCR. The sample lists 130,000 to 150,000 clones, 75% to 95% occurring once. The sequencing here drew on peripheral blood, taken on day 0 of AZD1222 vaccination. These receptors were taken from an adult in good health.

Points on this clone: The germline gene is not matched at one end of the junction; a read error may be the cause. V is TRBV4-1 and J is TRBJ1-2, with D unclear. The CDR3 contains 13 residues. CDR1 MGHRA and CDR2 YSYEKL come from the germline V gene. The CDR3: CASSEERSYGYTF. CDR3 sequence (DNA): TGCGCCAGCAGCGAAGAACGGAGCTATGGCTACACCTTC.

V and J are TRBV9 and TRBJ1-4; D not certain. The CDR3 runs 13 residues. CDR1 is SGDLS and CDR2 is YYNGEE in the germline V gene. The V gene lost 0 bases and the J gene lost 7 bases, with 7 bases spanning the gap. The CDR3 DNA follows: TGTGCCAGCAGCGTAGACAAAGGTGAAAAACTGTTTTTT. As protein: CASSVDKGEKLFF.

V usage is TRBV2 and J usage is TRBJ1-1, with TRBD1 matching 7 bases. Germline V lookup: CDR1 SNHLY, CDR2 FYNNEI. The length of the CDR3 is 16 residues. The V segment lost 7 bases and the J segment 5 bases; nucleotides outside the gene matches: 16. This CDR3 is CASTRTGGLSGTEAFF. The CDR3 bases are TGTGCCAGCACTCGGACAGGTGGGCTTTCGGGGACTGAAGCTTTCTTT.

The chain is built from TRBV7-9 and TRBJ1-1, with D uncertain. The CDR3 consists of 13 residues. V lost 3 bases to trimming and J lost 0 bases, with 5 bases between them. Germline lookup yields CDR1 SEHNR and CDR2 FQNEAQ (reference sequence). The CDR3 spells CASSFSVNTEAFF. The DNA for the CDR3 is TGTGCCAGCAGCTTTTCAGTGAACACTGAAGCTTTCTTT. Based on the CDR3 plus reference TRBV7-9 and TRBJ1-1, the full variable domain is DTGVSQNPRHKITKRGQNVTFRCDPISEHNRLYWYRQTLGQGPEFLTYFQNEAQLEKSRLLSDRFSAERPKGSFSTLEIQRTEQGDSAMYLCASSFSVNTEAFFGQGTRLTVV.

This clone has a handful of counts. The V and J genes are TRBV14 and TRBJ1-1, with D perhaps matching TRBD1 (5 bases). V was pared by 3 bases and J by 7 bases, with 12 bases between. Per the germline V gene, CDR1 is SGHDN and CDR2 is FVKESK. The CDR3 has 13 amino acids. CDR3 sequence (DNA): TGTGCCAGCAGCCAGTTGGGGCAGGGTGAAGCTTTCTTT. Translated, it gives CASSQLGQGEAFF. The whole variable domain, filled in from reference TRBV14 and TRBJ1-1, reads EAGVTQFPSHSVIEKGQTVTLRCDPISGHDNLYWYRRVMGKEIKFLLHFVKESKQDESGMPNNRFLAERTGGTYSTLKVQPAELEDSGVYFCASSQLGQGEAFFGQGTRLTVV.